Below are 21 T cell receptor beta chains sequenced from a single sample in a study of PD-1 blockade in mismatch repair-deficient tumors. Sequenced by immunoSEQ multiplex PCR; TCRdb stores in-frame clones only, minus some. The sample includes 65,000 to 80,000 clones, approximately 78% of them seen just once. Sequenced here: peripheral blood, sampled 2 weeks after starting pembrolizumab. These TCRs come from an adult with mismatch repair-deficient cancer.

The chain carries TRBV27 and TRBJ2-2, with TRBD1 matching over 7 bases. Germline V gene data show CDR1 as MNHEY and CDR2 as SMNVEV (reference sequence). This CDR3 has 15 amino acids. V lost 6 bases and J lost 5; bases outside the gene matches: 9. This CDR3 is CASRPGQARTGELFF. The CDR3, as DNA: TGTGCCAGCAGACCCGGACAGGCCAGGACCGGGGAGCTGTTTTTT.

V gene TRBV6-5 combines with J gene TRBJ2-2; 7 bases align to TRBD1. Germline values: CDR1 MNHEY, CDR2 SVGAGI. CDR3 size: 13 residues. The junction had 0 bases not matched to a gene; V was cut back by 2 bases and J by 6 bases. The CDR3, as DNA: TGTGCCAGCAGTTACACAGGGGCCGGGGAGCTGTTTTTT. This codes for CASSYTGAGELFF.

At least ten counts were recorded for this clone. The chain uses TRBV30 and TRBJ2-1; D tentatively fits TRBD1 or TRBD2 (6 bases each). The CDR3 extends over 13 amino acids. Trimming took off 5 bases at V and 4 bases at J, with 12 bases between the two ends. Germline lookup yields CDR1 GTSNPN and CDR2 SVGIG (reference sequence). The DNA of the CDR3 is TGTGCCTGGGGAGGGGGGTTTTACAATGAGCAGTTCTTC. Amino acids: CAWGGGFYNEQFF. The full variable domain, rest sourced from reference TRBV30 and TRBJ2-1, is SQTIHQWPATLVQPVGSPLSLECTVEGTSNPNLYWYRQAAGRGLQLLFYSVGIGQISSEVPQNLSASRPQDRQFILSSKKLLLSDSGFYLCAWGGGFYNEQFFGPGTRLTVL.

The chain links TRBV30 to TRBJ2-7; a possible D gene is TRBD1 (8 bases). The CDR3 totals 18 residues. V was shortened by 0 bases and J by 7 bases, with 28 bases between the two germline ends. CDR1 and CDR2 from the germline V gene are GTSNPN and SVGIG (reference sequence). This CDR3 is CAWSVRFGGIQGEGEQYF. CDR3 sequence (DNA): TGTGCCTGGAGTGTACGGTTCGGTGGGATACAGGGGGAGGGTGAGCAGTACTTC.

In this sample, this clone turned up a few times. V usage is TRBV30 and J usage is TRBJ2-3, with TRBD2 matching 14 bases. Per the germline V gene, CDR1 is GTSNPN and CDR2 is SVGIG (reference sequence). Trimming removed 3 bases from V and 2 bases from J; junction bases left unmatched: 10. This CDR3 has 18 residues. CDR3 nucleotide sequence: TGTGCCTGGAGCACCGGACTAGCGGGAGGTATTAACACAGATACGCAGTATTTT. It translates to CAWSTGLAGGINTDTQYF.

The rearrangement joins TRBV11-3 to TRBJ2-4, with D possibly being TRBD1 (6 bases). CDR1 and CDR2 (germline): SGHNT, YENEEA. The ends were cut back, 3 bases at V and 1 base at J, with 22 bases in the middle. The CDR3 consists of 19 residues. CDR3 sequence (DNA): TGTGCCAGCAGCTTTGGTAAAGGGGGAATTGAGTGGGCCAAAAACATTCAGTACTTC. It translates to CASSFGKGGIEWAKNIQYF. The full variable domain, in which reference TRBV11-3 and TRBJ2-4 provide the parts outside the CDR3, is EAGVVQSPRYKIIEKKQPVAFWCNPISGHNTLYWYLQNLGQGPELLIRYENEEAVDDSQLPKDRFSAERLKGVDSTLKIQPAELGDSAVYLCASSFGKGGIEWAKNIQYFGAGTRLSVL.

This clone appeared a few times. The V gene is TRBV7-6, the J gene TRBJ1-1, with 10 positions matching TRBD1. This CDR3 contains 14 residues. Losses at the gene ends were 4 bases for V and 6 bases for J; bases not matched to a gene: 5. Germline CDR1 and CDR2: SGHVS and FNYEAQ. As DNA, the CDR3 is TGTGCCAGCAGCTCAATGGACAGGGGGGCTGAAGCTTTCTTT. It encodes CASSSMDRGAEAFF. The whole variable domain, filled in from reference TRBV7-6 and TRBJ1-1, reads GAGVSQSPRYKVTKRGQDVALRCDPISGHVSLYWYRQALGQGPEFLTYFNYEAQQDKSGLPNDRFSAERPEGSISTLTIQRTEQRDSAMYRCASSSMDRGAEAFFGQGTRLTVV.

V is TRBV4-3 and J is TRBJ2-3; 10 bases fit TRBD2. The germline gives CDR1 LGHNA, CDR2 YSLEER. V shed 1 base, J shed 3 bases, and the junction held 4 bases outside the gene matches. The CDR3 contains 16 residues. The CDR3 loop reads CASSQAASGSTDTQYF. The CDR3 coding sequence is TGCGCCAGCAGCCAAGCAGCTAGCGGGAGTACAGATACGCAGTATTTT.

The V and J genes are TRBV30 and TRBJ2-1; 7 nucleotides agree with TRBD2. Germline CDR1 reads GTSNPN; CDR2 reads SVGIG (reference sequence). Unmatched junction bases numbered 14, after V lost 4 bases and J lost 8 bases. The CDR3 covers 15 residues. The CDR3 bases are TGTGCCTGGATGAGCTTTCGGGGACTATCTTATGAGCAGTTCTTC. The encoded protein is CAWMSFRGLSYEQFF. Full variable domain (rest looked up from reference TRBV30 and TRBJ2-1): SQTIHQWPATLVQPVGSPLSLECTVEGTSNPNLYWYRQAAGRGLQLLFYSVGIGQISSEVPQNLSASRPQDRQFILSSKKLLLSDSGFYLCAWMSFRGLSYEQFFGPGTRLTVL.

This sequence joins TRBV27 and TRBJ2-7; 8 bases are a match to TRBD2. Trimming cost V 2 bases and J 4 bases; bases outside gene matches: 7. The CDR3 extends over 15 amino acids. In germline, CDR1 is MNHEY, CDR2 SMNVEV (reference sequence). The CDR3 reads CASSLHGRALYEQYF. The CDR3, as DNA: TGTGCCAGCAGTTTACACGGGAGGGCCCTGTACGAGCAGTACTTC.

The rearrangement uses TRBV27 and TRBJ1-2; 9 bases fit TRBD1. Germline values: CDR1 MNHEY, CDR2 SMNVEV (reference sequence). The V segment lost 4 bases and the J segment 8 bases; nucleotides outside the gene matches: 8. CDR3 length equals 14 residues. The CDR3 region has the DNA TGTGCCAGCAGTTCATTACAGGGGGCAGAAGGCTACACCTTC. This sequence encodes CASSSLQGAEGYTF.

Concerning this clone itself: Other DNA sequences of this sample code for an identical CDR3. V usage is TRBV7-9 and J usage is TRBJ2-3, with D perhaps matching TRBD1 (5 bases). V lost 5 bases and J 0 bases, leaving 9 bases between the germline ends. The CDR3 is 14 residues long. CDR1 SEHNR and CDR2 FQNEAQ come from the germline V gene (reference sequence). The CDR3 DNA sequence: TGTGCCAGCAGCGGACATACTAGCACAGATACGCAGTATTTT. It is translated as CASSGHTSTDTQYF.

In this sample, this clone turned up once. The chain has TRBV5-4 and TRBJ2-1, with 14 bases lining up with TRBD2. Germline CDR1 SGHNT, CDR2 YYREEE (reference sequence). The CDR3 has 18 residues. V was clipped by 4 bases and J by 0 bases; unmatched bases: 6. The CDR3 nucleotides read TGTGCCAGCAGCCCGACTAGCGGGGGGGGGCGCTCCTACAATGAGCAGTTCTTC. Translated, it gives CASSPTSGGGRSYNEQFF.

This clone occurred a few times. J is TRBJ1-2 and V is TRBV4-2; 8 bases map to TRBD1. There are 16 residues in the CDR3. CDR1 is LGHNA and CDR2 is YNFKEQ in the germline V gene. The ends lost 1 base at V and 0 bases at J; junction bases unmatched: 4. CDR3 loop: CASSQGGQGSNYGYTF. Written as DNA, the CDR3 is TGTGCCAGCAGCCAAGGAGGACAGGGATCTAACTATGGCTACACCTTC.

V is TRBV7-8 and J is TRBJ2-3; D may be TRBD2 (5 bases). The V gene lost 6 bases and the J gene lost 1 base, with 14 bases spanning the gap. CDR1 is SGHVS and CDR2 is FQNEAQ in the germline V gene. The CDR3 is 15 amino acids. The CDR3 loop reads CASRELGSRTDTQYF. CDR3 nucleotide sequence: TGTGCCAGCAGAGAACTAGGATCGCGCACAGATACGCAGTATTTT.

To note about this clone: At one of its ends the junction is not consistent with the germline gene, which may arise from a read error. The CDR3 spells CASSFDRDAGELFF. CDR3 sequence (DNA): TGTGCTAGCAGCTTCGACAGGGACGCCGGGGAGCTGTTTTTT. The chain is built from TRBV7-7 and TRBJ2-2, with 7 bases aligning to TRBD1. Germline V CDR1 and CDR2: SSHAT, FNYEAQ (reference sequence). This CDR3 contains 14 residues.

The rearrangement uses TRBV11-2 and TRBJ2-4, with TRBD1 matching over 9 bases. V was pared by 5 bases and J by 4 bases, with 6 bases of the junction left unmatched. The CDR3 contains 15 residues. CDR1 SGHAT and CDR2 FQNNGV come from the germline V gene. CDR3 nucleotide sequence: TGTGCCAGCAGCCCCGTCGGACAGGGGAAAAACATTCAGTACTTC. Translated: CASSPVGQGKNIQYF.

The CDR3 here is CAGHTRDKPFRAFF. The CDR3 coding sequence is TGTGCCGGCCATACAAGGGACAAGCCCTTTCGGGCTTTCTTT. The chain employs TRBV30 and TRBJ1-1; D is possibly TRBD1 (6 bases). Germline V gene data show CDR1 as GTSNPN and CDR2 as SVGIG (reference sequence). V was clipped by 8 bases and J by 11 bases, with 27 bases between them. This CDR3 region has 14 residues. The full variable domain, with the rest looked up from reference TRBV30 and TRBJ1-1, is SQTIHQWPATLVQPVGSPLSLECTVEGTSNPNLYWYRQAAGRGLQLLFYSVGIGQISSEVPQNLSASRPQDRQFILSSKKLLLSDSGFYLCAGHTRDKPFRAFFGQGTRLTVV.

This clone has a single count. The chain uses TRBV11-2 and TRBJ2-5; D remains unclear. From germline, CDR1 is SGHAT and CDR2 FQNNGV. Trimming removed 1 base from V and 4 bases from J, with 10 bases in between. CDR3 length: 14 amino acids. For the CDR3, the DNA is TGTGCCAGCAGCTTAGGTAGGGCAGGAGAGACCCAGTACTTC. It is translated as CASSLGRAGETQYF.

This clone occurred a few times. The chain combines TRBV4-2 with TRBJ2-7; perhaps TRBD2 as D (5 bases). Trimming stripped 0 bases from V and 0 bases from J, with 12 bases between. CDR1 and CDR2 from the germline V gene are LGHNA and YNFKEQ. This CDR3 is 16 amino acids long. CDR3 region: CASSQEWTSSSYEQYF. The CDR3 nucleotides are TGTGCCAGCAGCCAAGAGTGGACTTCTAGCTCCTACGAGCAGTACTTC.

The chain joins TRBV7-8 to TRBJ1-3; D is perhaps TRBD1 (5 bases). Per the germline V gene, CDR1 is SGHVS and CDR2 is FQNEAQ. V shed 10 bases and J shed 1 base, with 17 bases lying between them. The CDR3 has 15 residues. CDR3 sequence: CAIFPKGWSGNTIYF. The CDR3 nucleotides read TGTGCCATCTTTCCCAAGGGGTGGTCTGGAAACACCATATATTTT.